The 5 T cell receptor beta chains given below trace back to one sample, sequenced in a study of vaccination and CD4 T cells after COVID-19. Scientists ran DNA taken from cultured CD4+ T cells through the Oncomine TCR Beta short-read assay for sequencing. TCRdb processed the PCR reads anew with MiXCR; each CDR3 protein has one entry. The repertoire holds about 25,000 distinct CDR3 sequences, 45% to 50% seen once, with 5% to 6.5% in the top ten. The antigens for these receptors are not known. The treatment: roughly 10-day PBMC culture with coronavirus spike peptide pools or control peptides (ViraFEST assay). Sequenced: CD4+ T cells from blood, cultured in vitro. The receptors come from a human donor who had recovered from COVID-19.

The V and J genes are TRBV12-3 or TRBV12-4 and TRBJ2-2; 10 bases align to TRBD1. The trim removed 6 bases at V and 6 bases at J, leaving 10 bases unmatched. The CDR3 is 16 amino acids. CDR3 nucleotide sequence: TGTGCCAGCAGATCTCGTCCGGGACAGGGGTCCGGGGAGCTGTTTTTT. Translated: CASRSRPGQGSGELFF.

This clonotype has just a few counts. CDR3: CASSKTGGPTYYEQYF. In DNA, the CDR3 is TGTGCCAGTAGTAAAACAGGGGGCCCAACTTACTACGAGCAGTACTTC. The chain has TRBV19 and TRBJ2-7; 9 bases match TRBD1. The ends lost 4 bases at V and 3 bases at J; junction bases unmatched: 10. This CDR3 has 16 residues. Germline loops: CDR1 LNHDA, CDR2 SQIVND (reference sequence).

The gene calls are TRBV28 and TRBJ2-1, with a weak D call TRBD2 (6 bases). Trimming pared 8 bases from V and 13 bases from J, leaving 15 bases between. The CDR3 sequence is 11 residues long. CDR1 is MDHEN and CDR2 is SYDVKM in the germline V gene. CDR3 region: CASGGPPQQFF. CDR3 nucleotides: TGTGCCAGCGGAGGGCCCCCGCAACAGTTCTTC.

This clonotype came up a few times. In DNA, the CDR3 is TGTGCCAGCACCTTGGGGAGGGCCCTTTGGAATTCACCCCTCCACTTT. It specifies CASTLGRALWNSPLHF. The chain is built from TRBV28 and TRBJ1-6, with D unresolved. The germline V and J ends were trimmed by 7 bases and 7 bases, with 20 bases remaining between them. This CDR3 is 16 amino acids long. Germline V CDR1 and CDR2: MDHEN, SYDVKM.

This clonotype was seen a few times. The chain recombines TRBV7-9 with TRBJ1-1; D uncertain. This CDR3 region has 12 residues. Germline CDR1 reads SEHNR; CDR2 reads FQNEAQ (reference sequence). The germline V and J ends were trimmed by 4 bases and 3 bases, with 6 bases remaining between them. CDR3 residues: CASSWVHTEAFF. CDR3 nucleotides: TGTGCCAGCAGCTGGGTGCACACTGAAGCTTTCTTT.